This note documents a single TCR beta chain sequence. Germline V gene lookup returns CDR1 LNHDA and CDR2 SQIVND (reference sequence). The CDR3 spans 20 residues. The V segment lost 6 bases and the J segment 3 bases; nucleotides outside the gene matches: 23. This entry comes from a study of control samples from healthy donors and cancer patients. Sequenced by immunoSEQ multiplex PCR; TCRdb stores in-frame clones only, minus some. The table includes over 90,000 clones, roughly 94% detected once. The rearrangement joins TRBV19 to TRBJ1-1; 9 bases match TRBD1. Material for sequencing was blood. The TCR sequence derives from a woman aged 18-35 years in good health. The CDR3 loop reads CASRRTNKNRDRVSYTEAFF. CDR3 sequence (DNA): TGTGCCAGTAGACGGACCAACAAAAACCGGGACAGGGTCTCCTACACTGAAGCTTTCTTT.